Following are 23 T cell receptor beta chains from one sample sequenced in a study of blood T cell repertoires in COVID-19. Measured with immunoSEQ multiplex PCR; TCRdb has only the in-frame clones, and not every one. The table has some 25,000 clones, about nine tenths seen once. Sample: peripheral blood. The receptors originated from a middle-aged man with active COVID-19.

The chain links TRBV30 to TRBJ1-1; TRBD1 might be the D (5 bases). V gave up 0 bases and J gave up 7 bases, with 9 bases separating them. The germline CDR1 and CDR2 sequences are GTSNPN and SVGIG (reference sequence). This CDR3 has 12 amino acids. CDR3 nucleotide sequence: TGTGCCTGGAGTGTACATCAGGGTGAAGCTTTCTTT. Translating gives CAWSVHQGEAFF.

This clone has only one observation. In nucleotides, the CDR3 is TGTGCCAGTGGCTGGACAGGGACTGGAAACACCATATATTTT. This sequence encodes CASGWTGTGNTIYF. The chain uses TRBV19 and TRBJ1-3, with TRBD1 matching 8 bases. J lost 2 bases, V lost 8 bases, and 5 bases had no gene match. The germline gives CDR1 LNHDA, CDR2 SQIVND (reference sequence). CDR3 length: 14 residues.

The rearrangement links TRBV28 to TRBJ2-7; TRBD1 might be the D (6 bases). Between the trimmed V and J ends, which lost 7 bases and 2 bases, there was a span of 15 bases. Per germline, CDR1 MDHEN and CDR2 SYDVKM. This CDR3 is built from 14 residues. In nucleotides, the CDR3 is TGTGCCAGCACCAAGGGGGACCCACCCTACGAGCAGTACTTC. As protein: CASTKGDPPYEQYF.

The V and J genes are TRBV6-6 and TRBJ1-4; D not certain. The CDR3 length is 14 residues. The V gene lost 2 bases and the J gene lost 6 bases, with 10 bases spanning the gap. Germline CDR1 is MNHNY and CDR2 is SVGAGI (reference sequence). For the CDR3, the DNA is TGTGCCAGCAGTTACAGAGGGAGGTATGAAAAACTGTTTTTT. It specifies CASSYRGRYEKLFF.

V and J are TRBV5-1 and TRBJ2-3, with 7 bases matching TRBD1. V shed 4 bases and J 2 bases; nucleotides not matched to a gene: 4. The CDR3 contains 14 residues. The germline V gene encodes CDR1 SGHRS and CDR2 YFSETQ. In DNA form, the CDR3 reads TGCGCCAGCAGCACGGGACAGCACACAGATACGCAGTATTTT. Translated: CASSTGQHTDTQYF.

J is TRBJ1-1 and V is TRBV6-5; D remains ambiguous. Trimming shortened V by 2 bases and J by 1 base, and 8 bases separated the two germline ends. The CDR3 spans 14 residues. The germline gives CDR1 MNHEY, CDR2 SVGAGI. The CDR3 DNA reads TGTGCCAGCAGTTACAACCAGAAGAACACTGAAGCTTTCTTT. Translating it yields CASSYNQKNTEAFF.

The rearrangement links TRBV20-1 to TRBJ1-1; the D gene is possibly TRBD1 (5 bases). This CDR3 has 15 residues. Germline assignment: CDR1 DFQATT and CDR2 SNEGSKA (reference sequence). V was cut by 3 bases and J by 1 base, with 15 bases left in between. As DNA, the CDR3 is TGCAGTGCTAGTAATAGGGGCAGGGAGAACACTGAAGCTTTCTTT. Protein sequence: CSASNRGRENTEAFF.

V and J are TRBV28 and TRBJ1-5, with 8 bases aligning to TRBD1. With V trimmed by 3 bases and J by 3 bases, 4 bases remained unmatched. The CDR3 runs 15 residues. The germline gives CDR1 MDHEN, CDR2 SYDVKM. The CDR3 protein is CASSFDQGANQPQHF. The CDR3 DNA sequence: TGTGCCAGCAGTTTCGATCAGGGGGCCAATCAGCCCCAGCATTTT.

V and J are TRBV5-5 and TRBJ1-5; possibly TRBD1 for D (6 bases). Germline CDR1 reads SGHKS; CDR2 reads YYEKEE (reference sequence). CDR3 length: 15 residues. Trimming took 0 bases from V and 4 from J, leaving 11 bases between them. The CDR3 spells CASSLVGARNQPQHF. The CDR3, as DNA: TGTGCCAGCAGCTTGGTGGGGGCGCGGAATCAGCCCCAGCATTTT. The variable domain in full, with the rest retrieved from reference TRBV5-5 and TRBJ1-5, is DAGVTQSPTHLIKTRGQQVTLRCSPISGHKSVSWYQQVLGQGPQFIFQYYEKEERGRGNFPDRFSARQFPNYSSELNVNALLLGDSALYLCASSLVGARNQPQHFGDGTRLSIL.

The chain has TRBV18 and TRBJ2-2; tentative D call: TRBD2 (6 bases). The V end was cut by 3 bases, the J end by 6 bases, with 14 bases between. The germline V gene encodes CDR1 KGHSH and CDR2 LQKENI. The length of the CDR3 is 15 residues. CDR3 nucleotide sequence: TGTGCCAGCTCACCCCTAGACTGGAGGGCCGGGGAGCTGTTTTTT. Protein product: CASSPLDWRAGELFF.

The chain joins TRBV5-5 to TRBJ2-3; TRBD1 might be the D (7 bases). V was trimmed by 3 bases and J by 4 bases, leaving 15 bases between them. This CDR3 is 15 amino acids long. Germline V gene data show CDR1 as SGHKS and CDR2 as YYEKEE (reference sequence). In nucleotides, the CDR3 is TGTGCCAGCAGCTCCCGGGGCAGGGGGGCAGATACGCAGTATTTT. Translating it yields CASSSRGRGADTQYF.

This sequence joins TRBV10-2 and TRBJ2-2, with 8 nucleotides matching TRBD1. Losses at the gene ends were 8 bases for V and 15 bases for J; bases not matched to a gene: 8. The CDR3 spans 11 residues. The germline V gene encodes CDR1 WSHSY and CDR2 SAAADI. CDR3 nucleotide sequence: TGCGCCAGCGCAGGGGGCTTGGATTTGTTTTTT. It yields the protein CASAGGLDLFF.

The CDR3 DNA sequence: TGTGCCAGCAGTGAATACACCGGGAGCGCAGATACGCAGTATTTT. This encodes CASSEYTGSADTQYF. The V call is TRBV25-1, the J call TRBJ2-3; possible D gene TRBD2, 6 bases. Trimming removed 0 bases from V and 4 bases from J, with 11 bases in between. The CDR3 totals 15 residues. Germline loops: CDR1 MGHDK, CDR2 SYGVNS. The full variable domain, in which reference TRBV25-1 and TRBJ2-3 provide the parts outside the CDR3, is EADIYQTPRYLVIGTGKKITLECSQTMGHDKMYWYQQDPGMELHLIHYSYGVNSTEKGDLSSESTVSRIRTEHFPLTLESARPSHTSQYLCASSEYTGSADTQYFGPGTRLTVL.

The J gene is TRBJ1-4, the V gene TRBV5-1; the D is unclear. V was cut by 3 bases and J by 5 bases, with 20 bases left in between. The germline V gene encodes CDR1 SGHRS and CDR2 YFSETQ. The CDR3 covers 17 residues. The CDR3 loop is CASSSAGFATINEKLFF. The CDR3 DNA reads TGCGCCAGCAGCTCGGCAGGATTCGCCACCATAAATGAAAAACTGTTTTTT.

The V call is TRBV11-2, the J call TRBJ1-4; D is undetermined. The CDR3 has 13 residues. V shed 3 bases and J shed 8 bases, with 10 bases lying between them. Germline loops: CDR1 SGHAT, CDR2 FQNNGV. CDR3 nucleotide sequence: TGTGCCAGCAGCTTTGGTTTCGGGGAAAAACTGTTTTTT. Translating it yields CASSFGFGEKLFF.

This chain links TRBV7-9 with TRBJ2-1, with TRBD1 matching 9 bases. The CDR3 has 12 residues. Germline V lookup: CDR1 SEHNR, CDR2 FQNEAQ (reference sequence). V shed 4 bases and J 8 bases; nucleotides not matched to a gene: 0. The DNA for the CDR3 is TGTGCCAGCAGCTGGACAGGGGATGAGCAGTTCTTC. It translates to CASSWTGDEQFF.

V gene TRBV28 combines with J gene TRBJ1-2, with 7 bases fitting TRBD1. The V gene's germline CDR1 is MDHEN and CDR2 SYDVKM. Germline trimming cut 6 bases from V and 1 base from J; bases unmatched to any gene: 8. The CDR3 runs to 15 residues. This CDR3 is CASSPQGWRNYGYTF. The CDR3 DNA reads as TGTGCCAGCAGCCCACAGGGGTGGCGTAACTATGGCTACACCTTC.

The chain carries TRBV4-1 and TRBJ2-2; possibly TRBD1 for D (6 bases). The CDR3 covers 16 residues. Trimming cost V 0 bases and J 3 bases, with 11 bases left between them. Germline CDR1 reads MGHRA; CDR2 reads YSYEKL. CDR3 loop: CASSQDDRFDTGELFF. The CDR3 nucleotides are TGCGCCAGCAGCCAAGACGACAGGTTTGACACCGGGGAGCTGTTTTTT.

The chain uses TRBV6-1 and TRBJ1-3; D not resolved. The germline V and J ends were trimmed by 3 bases and 0 bases, with 6 bases remaining between them. The CDR3 covers 14 residues. Germline V gives CDR1 MNHNS, CDR2 SASEGT. CDR3 DNA: TGTGCCAGCAGTGACCCAGTCTCTGGAAACACCATATATTTT. This encodes CASSDPVSGNTIYF.

This chain joins TRBV7-9 and TRBJ2-5, with 12 bases aligning to TRBD1. Germline loops: CDR1 SEHNR, CDR2 FQNEAQ (reference sequence). This CDR3 is built from 16 residues. Losses at the gene ends were 5 bases for V and 4 bases for J; bases not matched to a gene: 8. The CDR3 here is CASSRGDRGLRETQYF. For the CDR3, the DNA is TGTGCCAGCAGCCGTGGGGACAGGGGGCTCCGAGAGACCCAGTACTTC.

This clone occurred a few times. The genes are TRBV19 and TRBJ1-6, with D hard to call. Trimming left V 7 bases short and J 7 bases short, with 11 bases between. The germline gives CDR1 LNHDA, CDR2 SQIVND (reference sequence). This CDR3 region has 13 residues. CDR3 DNA sequence: TGTGCCAGTAAAGAGAGAGCCAATTCACCCCTCCACTTT. Protein: CASKERANSPLHF.

This clone was detected once. This chain joins TRBV2 and TRBJ1-5; no definite D call. The V gene's germline CDR1 is SNHLY and CDR2 FYNNEI. The CDR3 sequence is 13 residues long. With 10 bases removed from V and 1 base from J, the gap between germline ends came to 11 bases. The CDR3 nucleotides read TGTGCCACCAGAAGACTCAGCAATCAGCCCCAGCATTTT. Translation gives CATRRLSNQPQHF.

The chain employs TRBV15 and TRBJ1-6, with unresolved D. The V end was cut by 2 bases, the J end by 8 bases, with 16 bases between. CDR3 length: 16 amino acids. CDR1 is LNHNV, CDR2 YYDKDF, per germline (reference sequence). CDR3 in amino acids: CATSRTQAGWDSPLHF. The CDR3 coding sequence is TGTGCCACCAGCAGAACTCAAGCGGGCTGGGATTCACCCCTCCACTTT.